The rows below give T cell receptor beta chains drawn from one sample of a study of blood T cell repertoires in COVID-19. Produced via immunoSEQ multiplex PCR; TCRdb's table is partial and in-frame only. The table lists around 220,000 clones, around 90% of them singletons. Specimen: PBMCs or T cells enriched from blood (not recorded which). Every receptor here comes from a woman aged 25 to 39 with acute COVID-19. Both conserved end residues are part of each CDR3. Each record gives: D gene, clone size, J gene, V gene, CDR3 protein, CDR3 DNA. D genes are given only for firm matches. Some rows mark clone size as missing; the rest say once, few, many or name a class of expanded clone.

- | - | TRBJ2-1 | TRBV7-9 | CASSLQGKDEQFF | TGTGCCAGCAGCTTACAGGGGAAAGATGAGCAGTTCTTC
TRBD2 | - | TRBJ2-1 | TRBV19 | CASSVTSGRQNNEQFF | TGTGCCAGTAGTGTAACTAGCGGGAGGCAGAACAATGAGCAGTTCTTC
- | - | TRBJ1-2 | TRBV7-2 | CASSFNGRAEVYGYTF | TGTGCCAGCAGCTTCAACGGGAGGGCGGAAGTCTATGGCTACACCTTC
TRBD1 | - | TRBJ2-1 | TRBV27 | CASSLYLGTEKNNEQFF | TGTGCCAGCAGTTTATATTTGGGGACAGAAAAAAACAATGAGCAGTTCTTC
TRBD1 | - | TRBJ2-1 | TRBV2 | CASIDRGHGTGVRFF | TGTGCCAGCATCGACAGGGGGCACGGAACAGGGGTTAGGTTCTTC
- | once | TRBJ1-6 | TRBV19 | CASSGGTPNSPLHF | TGTGCCAGTAGTGGGGGGACGCCCAATTCACCCCTCCACTTT
TRBD2 | - | TRBJ2-3 | TRBV7-8 | CASSLVGASGGHTQYF | TGTGCCAGCAGCTTAGTAGGGGCTAGCGGGGGGCATACGCAGTATTTT
- | - | TRBJ1-6 | TRBV19 | CASTISYNSPLHF | TGTGCCAGTACCATTTCCTATAATTCACCCCTCCACTTT
TRBD1 | - | TRBJ1-2 | TRBV6-5 | CASRTRRQGPSGYTF | TGTGCCAGCAGGACCCGAAGACAGGGGCCCTCCGGCTACACCTTC
TRBD1 | - | TRBJ1-5 | TRBV28 | CASSAQGGAGQPQHF | TGTGCCAGCAGTGCCCAAGGGGGCGCAGGGCAGCCCCAGCATTTT
- | - | TRBJ1-6 | TRBV7-3 | CASSFGTGYNSPLHF | TGTGCCAGCAGCTTCGGAACGGGTTATAATTCACCCCTCCACTTT
TRBD1 | - | TRBJ2-2 | TRBV5-1 | CASSPQPGQGTATNTGELFF | TGCGCCAGCAGCCCCCAACCGGGACAGGGGACCGCGACGAACACCGGGGAGCTGTTTTTT
- | - | TRBJ1-1 | TRBV10-3 | CAISFQGDTEAFF | TGTGCCATCAGTTTTCAGGGTGACACTGAAGCTTTCTTT
- | - | TRBJ1-4 | TRBV5-8 | CASSLLANEKLFF | TGTGCCAGCAGCTTGTTAGCTAATGAAAAACTGTTTTTT
TRBD1 | - | TRBJ2-7 | TRBV5-6 | CASSLPGQGNEQYF | TGTGCCAGCAGCTTGCCGGGACAGGGGAACGAGCAGTACTTC
- | - | TRBJ1-1 | TRBV3-1/TRBV3-2 | CASSQATGNTEAFF | TGTGCCAGCAGCCAAGCCACGGGAAACACTGAAGCTTTCTTT
- | - | TRBJ2-7 | TRBV7-9 | CASSLVTGVSYEQYF | TGTGCCAGCAGCTTAGTCACCGGTGTTTCCTACGAGCAGTACTTC
- | few | TRBJ1-2 | TRBV30 | CAWSVLGGTAGYTF | TGTGCCTGGAGTGTACTGGGAGGGACGGCTGGCTACACCTTC
TRBD2 | - | TRBJ2-7 | TRBV29-1 | CSGGASGGPGGEQYF | TGCAGCGGGGGCGCCAGCGGGGGACCGGGGGGCGAGCAGTACTTC
TRBD2 | - | TRBJ2-2 | TRBV18 | CASSPRGLVNTGELFF | TGTGCCAGCTCACCAAGGGGACTAGTCAACACCGGGGAGCTGTTTTTT
TRBD1 | - | TRBJ2-3 | TRBV7-3 | CASSPGTGETDTQYF | TGTGCCAGCAGCCCCGGGACAGGGGAGACAGATACGCAGTATTTT
- | - | TRBJ2-1 | TRBV7-2 | CASSLVGYNEQFF | TGTGCCAGCAGCTTAGTCGGGTACAATGAGCAGTTCTTC
- | - | TRBJ1-1 | TRBV7-9 | CASSFSTGSTEAFF | TGTGCCAGCAGCTTCTCCACAGGGTCGACTGAAGCTTTCTTT
TRBD1 | - | TRBJ1-4 | TRBV28 | CASSSRGTGEREKLFF | TGTGCCAGCAGTTCCCGCGGGACAGGGGAACGGGAAAAACTGTTTTTT
TRBD2 | - | TRBJ2-1 | TRBV10-3 | CAITSGNEQFF | TGTGCCATCACTAGCGGCAATGAGCAGTTCTTC
- | once | TRBJ2-5 | TRBV6-2/TRBV6-3 | CASSYSRVQETQYF | TGTGCCAGCAGTTACAGTCGGGTTCAAGAGACCCAGTACTTC
- | - | TRBJ1-6 | TRBV28 | CASSLFGNSPLHF | TGTGCCAGCAGTTTATTCGGGAATTCACCCCTCCACTTT
- | - | TRBJ1-2 | TRBV3-1/TRBV3-2 | CASSHQGNRGYTF | TGTGCCAGCAGCCACCAGGGAAACCGGGGCTACACCTTC
TRBD2 | - | TRBJ2-1 | TRBV7-2 | CASSLRSLAVLNNEQFF | TGTGCCAGCAGCCTAAGATCACTAGCGGTTTTAAACAATGAGCAGTTCTTC
- | once | TRBJ1-1 | TRBV14 | CASSQDAGLNTEAFF | TGTGCCAGCAGCCAAGATGCGGGGCTGAACACTGAAGCTTTCTTT
- | - | TRBJ2-1 | TRBV12-3/TRBV12-4 | CASQGDSNNEQFF | TGTGCCAGCCAAGGAGACTCCAACAATGAGCAGTTCTTC
- | - | TRBJ1-5 | TRBV6-2/TRBV6-3 | CASSYSGGRPPQHF | TGTGCCAGCAGTTACTCGGGGGGGCGTCCTCCCCAGCATTTT
TRBD1 | - | TRBJ1-5 | TRBV28 | CASSLPGTVGQPQHF | TGTGCCAGCAGTTTACCTGGGACAGTCGGCCAGCCCCAGCATTTT
- | - | TRBJ2-5 | TRBV5-4 | CASSLPQSGEETQYF | TGTGCCAGCAGCTTACCCCAATCGGGGGAGGAGACCCAGTACTTC
TRBD1 | - | TRBJ1-4 | TRBV18 | CASSRDRGEKLFF | TGTGCCAGCTCGAGGGACAGGGGTGAAAAACTGTTTTTT
- | - | TRBJ1-1 | TRBV19 | CASSDAGGDPLNTEAFF | TGTGCCAGTAGTGACGCGGGGGGCGATCCTCTGAACACTGAAGCTTTCTTT
- | - | TRBJ1-5 | TRBV30 | CAWSAGINQPQHF | TGTGCCTGGAGTGCAGGTATCAATCAGCCCCAGCATTTT
- | - | TRBJ2-7 | TRBV13 | CASSPGRGETHF | TGTGCCAGCAGCCCGGGGCGCGGGGAGACGCACTTC
TRBD2 | - | TRBJ2-1 | TRBV7-9 | CASSPLAGGSYNEQFF | TGTGCCAGCAGCCCCCTAGCGGGGGGGTCGTACAATGAGCAGTTCTTC
- | - | TRBJ1-1 | TRBV23-1 | CASSEKRPGEELAEAFF | TGCGCCAGCAGTGAAAAGAGGCCCGGGGAGGAATTGGCTGAAGCTTTCTTT
- | - | TRBJ2-1 | TRBV24-1 | CATSWAGQSSYNEQFF | TGTGCCACCAGTTGGGCGGGGCAAAGCTCCTACAATGAGCAGTTCTTC
- | - | TRBJ2-2 | TRBV30 | CAWSSEGYTGELFF | TGTGCCTGGAGTTCGGAGGGATACACCGGGGAGCTGTTTTTT
- | few | TRBJ2-5 | TRBV14 | CASSRREVGAIETQYF | TGTGCCAGCAGCCGAAGAGAGGTTGGGGCTATAGAGACCCAGTACTTC
TRBD2 | - | TRBJ2-2 | TRBV28 | CASGGLGHTGELFF | TGTGCCAGCGGGGGACTAGGGCACACCGGGGAGCTGTTTTTT
- | - | TRBJ1-6 | TRBV3-1/TRBV3-2 | CASSHRQHSRSPLHF | TGTGCCAGCAGCCATAGACAGCATAGTAGGTCACCCCTCCACTTT
TRBD1 | - | TRBJ1-2 | TRBV9 | CASRADRLNYGYTF | TGTGCCAGCAGGGCGGACAGGCTTAACTATGGCTACACCTTC
- | - | TRBJ2-3 | TRBV29-1 | CSVEIGLRTDTQYF | TGCAGCGTTGAAATTGGACTCCGCACAGATACGCAGTATTTT
TRBD1 | - | TRBJ1-2 | TRBV27 | CASSPGQGGGYTF | TGTGCCAGCAGTCCCGGACAGGGGGGTGGCTACACCTTC
TRBD2 | - | TRBJ2-5 | TRBV19 | CASSVVGGRTETQYF | TGTGCCAGTAGTGTGGTGGGGGGGAGGACTGAGACCCAGTACTTC
TRBD2 | - | TRBJ2-7 | TRBV10-3 | CAISETRTSAEQYF | TGTGCCATCAGTGAGACAAGGACTAGCGCCGAGCAGTACTTC
TRBD1 | - | TRBJ1-2 | TRBV6-1 | CASSEIGQGFNGYTF | TGTGCCAGCAGTGAAATCGGACAGGGCTTTAATGGCTACACCTTC
- | once | TRBJ1-2 | TRBV6-4 | CASSDDSDNNYGYTF | TGTGCCAGCAGCGACGACAGTGATAATAACTATGGCTACACCTTC
TRBD2 | - | TRBJ2-1 | TRBV6-4 | CASSDGASGGAAEQFF | TGTGCCAGCAGTGACGGGGCTAGCGGGGGGGCGGCTGAGCAGTTCTTC
TRBD1 | - | TRBJ1-1 | TRBV6-5 | CASSYGTGGAFF | TGTGCCAGCAGTTACGGGACAGGGGGGGCTTTCTTT